A selection of T cell receptor beta chains follows, all from one sample in a study of shared T cell receptors in the human thymus. Assay: immunoSEQ multiplex PCR; the TCRdb copy retains only in-frame clones and omits some. The data contain hundreds of thousands of clones, 88% of them seen just once; the ten biggest clones take up 0.0085% to 0.012%. This same sample was also part of a study on human thymus T cells.

Sequenced input: thymocytes. All receptors come from a boy in the first two years of life with a congenital heart defect. CDR3s include the opening cysteine and the closing phenylalanine or tryptophan. D genes are given only for firm matches. The listing skips clone size in some rows; elsewhere it reads once, few, many or a size class.

size: few
V: TRBV4-3
D: .
J: TRBJ2-3
CDR3: CASSIKSTTSPDTQYF
DNA: TGCGCCAGCAGCATAAAATCGACTACCTCCCCAGATACGCAGTATTTT

size: .
V: TRBV6-5
D: TRBD1
J: TRBJ2-1
CDR3: CASRDRDRGIEQFF
DNA: TGTGCCAGCCGGGACAGGGATCGGGGTATTGAGCAGTTCTTC

size: few
V: TRBV11-2
D: TRBD1
J: TRBJ2-1
CDR3: CASSDRQGASNEQFF
DNA: TGTGCCAGCAGCGACCGACAGGGGGCCAGTAATGAGCAGTTCTTC

size: .
V: TRBV7-9
D: TRBD2
J: TRBJ2-5
CDR3: CASSLSSGTSGRETQYF
DNA: TGTGCCAGCAGCTTATCATCGGGGACTAGCGGGAGAGAGACCCAGTACTTC

size: once
V: TRBV27
D: TRBD2
J: TRBJ2-3
CDR3: CASSLGSSGTPDTQYF
DNA: TGTGCCAGCAGTTTGGGGTCTAGCGGGACTCCAGATACGCAGTATTTT

size: .
V: TRBV5-1
D: .
J: TRBJ1-2
CDR3: CASSPAGLAANYGYTF
DNA: TGCGCCAGCAGCCCTGCGGGCCTCGCAGCTAACTATGGCTACACCTTC

size: .
V: TRBV4-2
D: .
J: TRBJ1-3
CDR3: CASSHPGGAERTGNTIYF
DNA: TGTGCCAGCAGCCATCCCGGGGGGGCCGAACGAACTGGAAACACCATATATTTT

size: once
V: TRBV18
D: .
J: TRBJ2-2
CDR3: CASSPLGPDTGELFF
DNA: TGTGCCAGCTCCCCGCTAGGCCCGGACACCGGGGAGCTGTTTTTT

size: .
V: TRBV5-6
D: TRBD2
J: TRBJ2-7
CDR3: CASSRGGRVQIASYEQYF
DNA: TGTGCCAGCAGCCGGGGGGGGAGGGTACAAATAGCCTCCTACGAGCAGTACTTC

size: .
V: TRBV11-2
D: TRBD1
J: TRBJ2-7
CDR3: CASSPDRVYEQYF
DNA: TGTGCCAGCAGCCCGGACAGGGTCTACGAGCAGTACTTC

size: .
V: TRBV29-1
D: TRBD2
J: TRBJ2-7
CDR3: CSLSGRESFFEQYF
DNA: TGCAGCCTCTCGGGGCGGGAGTCCTTCTTCGAGCAGTACTTC

size: .
V: TRBV7-8
D: TRBD2
J: TRBJ2-1
CDR3: CASSLGLAGGYNNEQFF
DNA: TGTGCCAGCAGCTTGGGACTAGCGGGAGGATATAACAATGAGCAGTTCTTC

size: .
V: TRBV25-1
D: TRBD2
J: TRBJ2-3
CDR3: CASSDGTSGRALDTQYF
DNA: TGTGCCAGCAGTGACGGGACTAGCGGGAGGGCCCTGGATACGCAGTATTTT

size: .
V: TRBV21-1
D: .
J: TRBJ2-2
CDR3: CASGLAGGNTGELFF
DNA: TGTGCCAGCGGGCTAGCGGGAGGGAACACCGGGGAGCTGTTTTTT

size: once
V: TRBV5-1
D: .
J: TRBJ1-4
CDR3: CASSLSGGGLNEKLFF
DNA: TGCGCCAGCAGCTTGAGTGGGGGCGGGTTAAATGAAAAACTGTTTTTT

size: .
V: TRBV4-2
D: TRBD1
J: TRBJ1-2
CDR3: CASSQGLGTGTGYTF
DNA: TGTGCCAGCAGCCAGGGTCTGGGGACAGGGACCGGCTACACCTTC

size: .
V: TRBV27
D: TRBD2
J: TRBJ2-1
CDR3: CASSPPTSGTPRNEQFF
DNA: TGTGCCAGCAGTCCACCGACTAGCGGGACCCCTCGCAATGAGCAGTTCTTC

size: once
V: TRBV5-6
D: .
J: TRBJ2-7
CDR3: CASSPTGTFTYEQYF
DNA: TGTGCCAGCAGCCCTACCGGGACTTTTACCTACGAGCAGTACTTC

size: .
V: TRBV18
D: .
J: TRBJ2-3
CDR3: CASSPARGGFTDTQYF
DNA: TGTGCCAGCTCACCGGCTCGGGGTGGATTCACAGATACGCAGTATTTT

size: .
V: TRBV4-3
D: .
J: TRBJ1-4
CDR3: CASSQGGRDTINEKLFF
DNA: TGCGCCAGCAGCCAAGGGGGAAGGGACACGATAAATGAAAAACTGTTTTTT

size: .
V: TRBV11-2
D: .
J: TRBJ2-4
CDR3: CASSLAFKNIQYF
DNA: TGTGCCAGCAGCTTAGCCTTCAAAAACATTCAGTACTTC

size: .
V: TRBV12-5
D: .
J: TRBJ2-5
CDR3: CASGLGPGGLGETQYF
DNA: TGTGCTAGTGGTTTGGGCCCAGGGGGGTTGGGAGAGACCCAGTACTTC

size: few
V: TRBV27
D: .
J: TRBJ1-4
CDR3: CASSLDRAGNEKLFF
DNA: TGTGCCAGCAGTTTAGATAGGGCGGGTAATGAAAAACTGTTTTTT

size: .
V: TRBV30
D: TRBD2
J: TRBJ2-1
CDR3: CAWTSGRYNEQFF
DNA: TGTGCCTGGACTAGCGGGAGGTACAATGAGCAGTTCTTC

size: .
V: TRBV5-1
D: .
J: TRBJ2-2
CDR3: CASSLEDSGNTGELFF
DNA: TGCGCCAGCAGCTTGGAGGATAGCGGAAACACCGGGGAGCTGTTTTTT

size: few
V: TRBV28
D: .
J: TRBJ2-2
CDR3: CASRLVTGELFF
DNA: TGTGCCAGCAGACTAGTCACCGGGGAGCTGTTTTTT

size: .
V: TRBV14
D: .
J: TRBJ1-2
CDR3: CASSQEGRDTNNYGYTF
DNA: TGTGCCAGCAGCCAAGAGGGCCGGGACACAAATAACTATGGCTACACCTTC

size: few
V: TRBV14
D: TRBD2
J: TRBJ2-1
CDR3: CASSQSLAGGLYNEQFF
DNA: TGTGCCAGCAGCCAATCTCTAGCGGGAGGACTCTACAATGAGCAGTTCTTC

size: .
V: TRBV19
D: .
J: TRBJ2-7
CDR3: CASKEGTEQYF
DNA: TGTGCCAGTAAGGAGGGTACCGAGCAGTACTTC

size: .
V: TRBV11-2
D: TRBD2
J: TRBJ2-1
CDR3: CASSLDFRLAGVLTYNEQFF
DNA: TGTGCCAGCAGCTTAGATTTTAGACTAGCGGGAGTACTGACCTACAATGAGCAGTTCTTC

size: .
V: TRBV4-3
D: .
J: TRBJ2-1
CDR3: CASSQGSFLGTKITYNEQFF
DNA: TGCGCCAGCAGCCAAGGATCCTTTCTGGGGACAAAGATTACCTACAATGAGCAGTTCTTC

size: .
V: TRBV5-1
D: TRBD2
J: TRBJ2-1
CDR3: CASSPIAGDGEQFF
DNA: TGCGCCAGCAGCCCCATAGCGGGAGATGGTGAGCAGTTCTTC

size: .
V: TRBV2
D: .
J: TRBJ2-5
CDR3: CASSQTTRGETQYF
DNA: TGTGCCAGCAGTCAGACTACCAGGGGAGAGACCCAGTACTTC

size: .
V: TRBV5-1
D: .
J: TRBJ2-7
CDR3: CASSLAEGGSPLSSYEQYF
DNA: TGCGCCAGCAGCTTGGCCGAGGGTGGGAGCCCCCTAAGCTCCTACGAGCAGTACTTC

size: .
V: TRBV4-3
D: .
J: TRBJ1-6
CDR3: CASSLGGGYDYNSPLHF
DNA: TGCGCCAGCAGCCTGGGGGGGGGCTACGACTATAATTCACCCCTCCACTTT

size: .
V: TRBV4-3
D: TRBD1
J: TRBJ2-2
CDR3: CASSPWTGHTGELFF
DNA: TGCGCCAGCAGCCCCTGGACAGGGCATACCGGGGAGCTGTTTTTT

size: .
V: TRBV7-9
D: .
J: TRBJ1-5
CDR3: CASSWAGQPQHF
DNA: TGTGCCAGCAGCTGGGCGGGGCAGCCCCAGCATTTT

size: few
V: TRBV28
D: .
J: TRBJ1-4
CDR3: CASSTRQASNEKLFF
DNA: TGTGCCAGCAGTACACGACAGGCGTCAAATGAAAAACTGTTTTTT

size: .
V: TRBV4-3
D: .
J: TRBJ1-1
CDR3: CASSQDTGTRNTEAFF
DNA: TGCGCCAGCAGCCAAGATACCGGGACTAGGAACACTGAAGCTTTCTTT

size: .
V: TRBV7-4
D: TRBD2
J: TRBJ2-2
CDR3: CASSLSLLAEDTGELFF
DNA: TGTGCCAGCAGCTTATCCTTACTAGCGGAGGACACCGGGGAGCTGTTTTTT

size: .
V: TRBV7-2
D: TRBD2
J: TRBJ2-3
CDR3: CASSWTSGTDTQYF
DNA: TGTGCCAGCAGCTGGACTAGCGGGACAGATACGCAGTATTTT

size: .
V: TRBV9
D: .
J: TRBJ1-3
CDR3: CASSAPAGMGNTIYF
DNA: TGTGCCAGCAGCGCGCCGGCAGGAATGGGAAACACCATATATTTT

size: .
V: TRBV4-1
D: .
J: TRBJ1-4
CDR3: CASSRRDREKLFF
DNA: TGCGCCAGCAGCCGGAGGGACCGCGAAAAACTGTTTTTT

size: few
V: TRBV28
D: TRBD2
J: TRBJ2-1
CDR3: CASRSLAAYNEQFF
DNA: TGTGCCTCCCGATCACTAGCGGCCTACAATGAGCAGTTCTTC

size: .
V: TRBV7-3
D: .
J: TRBJ1-2
CDR3: CASSLTRTANYGYTF
DNA: TGTGCCAGCAGCTTAACGCGGACTGCCAACTATGGCTACACCTTC

size: .
V: TRBV5-4
D: TRBD1
J: TRBJ1-2
CDR3: CASSLPEQGFGVFYGYTF
DNA: TGTGCCAGCAGCCTTCCAGAACAGGGGTTCGGGGTATTCTATGGCTACACCTTC

size: .
V: TRBV5-4
D: .
J: TRBJ1-1
CDR3: CASSLSREGSKAFF
DNA: TGTGCCAGCAGCTTAAGCAGGGAGGGCTCAAAAGCTTTCTTT

size: .
V: TRBV11-2
D: .
J: TRBJ2-1
CDR3: CASSSEIGINEQFF
DNA: TGTGCCAGCAGCTCAGAAATCGGGATCAATGAGCAGTTCTTC

size: .
V: TRBV4-3
D: .
J: TRBJ1-1
CDR3: CASSQDGPGSNTEAFF
DNA: TGCGCCAGCAGCCAAGATGGACCAGGGTCGAACACTGAAGCTTTCTTT

size: .
V: TRBV25-1
D: TRBD2
J: TRBJ2-4
CDR3: CASSDRTSGVGRVGIQYF
DNA: TGTGCCAGCAGTGATCGAACTAGCGGGGTAGGGAGGGTGGGCATTCAGTACTTC

size: .
V: TRBV28
D: .
J: TRBJ1-4
CDR3: CASSLESPRVATNEKLFF
DNA: TGTGCCAGCAGTTTAGAATCCCCCCGGGTTGCAACTAATGAAAAACTGTTTTTT

size: .
V: TRBV5-1
D: .
J: TRBJ1-1
CDR3: CASSLHGNTEAFF
DNA: TGCGCCAGCAGCTTACATGGGAACACTGAAGCTTTCTTT

size: .
V: TRBV19
D: .
J: TRBJ2-2
CDR3: CASSMVPTAPNTGELFF
DNA: TGTGCCAGTAGTATGGTCCCGACAGCCCCGAACACCGGGGAGCTGTTTTTT

size: .
V: TRBV19
D: .
J: TRBJ1-2
CDR3: CASSETIWLYGYTF
DNA: TGTGCCAGTAGTGAGACAATTTGGCTCTATGGCTACACCTTC

size: .
V: TRBV29-1
D: .
J: TRBJ2-7
CDR3: CSACRARGYEQYF
DNA: TGCAGCGCATGTCGTGCCAGGGGATACGAGCAGTACTTC

size: .
V: TRBV5-1
D: .
J: TRBJ2-7
CDR3: CASSLGPDSDYEQYF
DNA: TGCGCCAGCAGCTTGGGTCCGGACAGTGACTACGAGCAGTACTTC

size: .
V: TRBV27
D: TRBD1
J: TRBJ2-7
CDR3: CASSRGQGVDEQYF
DNA: TGTGCCAGCAGCAGAGGACAGGGGGTCGACGAGCAGTACTTC